The 22 T cell receptor beta chains listed next were all sequenced from one sample in a study of STAT5B mutations in CD4+ large granular lymphocyte leukemia. Using immunoSEQ multiplex PCR, the repertoire was profiled, and TCRdb retains in-frame clones only, with some absent. This repertoire shows about 31,000 clones, less than 90% found once; its top ten account for roughly 0.43%. Sequencing used CD4+ T cells from blood buffy coats. All receptors come from a human donor in good health.

V is TRBV5-1 and J is TRBJ2-5; no reliable D call. Trimming left V 0 bases short and J 2 bases short, with 8 bases between. The CDR3 runs to 14 residues. The V gene's germline CDR1 is SGHRS and CDR2 YFSETQ. Here the CDR3 DNA reads TGCGCCAGCAGCTTGGGGCTAGATCAAGAGACCCAGTACTTC. As protein: CASSLGLDQETQYF.

V and J are TRBV27 and TRBJ1-3; D is unresolved. Germline loops: CDR1 MNHEY, CDR2 SMNVEV (reference sequence). The CDR3 sequence is 13 residues long. Trimming removed 7 bases at V and 0 bases at J, with 7 bases between. The CDR3 here is CASKFLSGNTIYF. The CDR3 nucleotides read TGTGCCAGCAAGTTTCTCTCTGGAAACACCATATATTTT.

The chain couples TRBV27 to TRBJ2-7, with 7 bases fitting TRBD2. This CDR3 comprises 17 residues. Germline loops: CDR1 MNHEY, CDR2 SMNVEV (reference sequence). The trim removed 3 bases at V and 0 bases at J, leaving 11 bases unmatched. CDR3 DNA sequence: TGTGCCAGCAGTTTCAACGTAGCGGGCAAGTTCTCCTACGAGCAGTACTTC. Protein sequence: CASSFNVAGKFSYEQYF.

The rearrangement links TRBV5-1 to TRBJ1-2; D possibly corresponds to TRBD1 (6 bases). CDR1 SGHRS and CDR2 YFSETQ come from the germline V gene. The CDR3 extends over 16 amino acids. V gave up 4 bases and J gave up 4 bases, with 20 bases separating them. The CDR3 loop reads CASSPLPQGPGYGYTF. CDR3 in DNA: TGCGCCAGCAGCCCCTTACCCCAGGGGCCTGGCTATGGCTACACCTTC.

The chain carries TRBV6-1 and TRBJ2-7, with D maybe TRBD1 (5 bases). Per germline, CDR1 MNHNS and CDR2 SASEGT. CDR3 size: 14 residues. Trimming cost V 7 bases and J 0 bases, with 13 bases left between them. Here the CDR3 reads CASNHFDSSYEQYF. DNA of the CDR3: TGTGCCAGCAACCACTTCGACAGCTCCTACGAGCAGTACTTC.

The J gene is TRBJ2-5, the V gene TRBV5-1; 9 nucleotides agree with TRBD2. Trimming removed 0 bases from V and 4 bases from J; junction bases left unmatched: 7. CDR1 is SGHRS, CDR2 YFSETQ, per germline. The CDR3 totals 16 residues. CDR3 protein: CASSLDGTSSPETQYF. CDR3 sequence (DNA): TGCGCCAGCAGCTTGGACGGGACTAGCAGTCCAGAGACCCAGTACTTC.

This clone came up a few times. The CDR3 region has the DNA TGTGCCAGCAGCTCTGGGACGGGGAGAGGTCTAGGCTACACCTTC. This codes for CASSSGTGRGLGYTF. The gene calls are TRBV7-9 and TRBJ1-2, with TRBD1 as a possible D gene (5 bases). The CDR3 loop spans 15 amino acids. The germline V gene encodes CDR1 SEHNR and CDR2 FQNEAQ (reference sequence). V shed 4 bases and J shed 8 bases, with 20 bases lying between them. Drawing the rest from reference TRBV7-9 and TRBJ1-2, the complete variable domain is DTGVSQNPRHKITKRGQNVTFRCDPISEHNRLYWYRQTLGQGPEFLTYFQNEAQLEKSRLLSDRFSAERPKGSFSTLEIQRTEQGDSAMYLCASSSGTGRGLGYTFGSGTRLTVV.

The chain joins TRBV6-5 to TRBJ1-1; 7 nucleotides agree with TRBD1. The germline V gene has CDR1 MNHEY and CDR2 SVGAGI. J gave up 5 bases and V 2 bases, and 2 bases lay outside the gene matches. The CDR3 covers 13 residues. CDR3 amino acids: CASSYPGGTEAFF. The CDR3 region has the DNA TGTGCCAGCAGTTACCCAGGGGGGACTGAAGCTTTCTTT.

J is TRBJ2-3 and V is TRBV19; possible D gene TRBD2, 7 bases. The CDR3 loop spans 14 amino acids. The ends were cut back, 6 bases at V and 3 bases at J, with 13 bases in the middle. Germline-derived CDR1 and CDR2 are LNHDA and SQIVND (reference sequence). This CDR3 reads CASSGGQPTDTQYF. The CDR3 nucleotides read TGTGCCAGTAGCGGGGGGCAGCCGACAGATACGCAGTATTTT. The full variable domain, completed using reference TRBV19 and TRBJ2-3, is DGGITQSPKYLFRKEGQNVTLSCEQNLNHDAMYWYRQDPGQGLRLIYYSQIVNDFQKGDIAEGYSVSREKKESFPLTVTSAQKNPTAFYLCASSGGQPTDTQYFGPGTRLTVL.

This clone was detected once. The V call is TRBV7-2, the J call TRBJ1-2; TRBD1 agrees at 12 bases. Trimming at V came to 4 bases and at J to 4 bases, leaving 7 bases not matched to a gene. Germline CDR1 reads SGHTA; CDR2 reads FQGNSA. The CDR3 is 16 amino acids. The CDR3 sequence: CASSWGGQGAAYGYTF. The CDR3 bases are TGTGCCAGCAGCTGGGGGGGACAGGGGGCAGCCTATGGCTACACCTTC.

This chain uses TRBV15 with TRBJ2-5, with 11 bases matching TRBD2. V lost 0 bases to trimming and J lost 0 bases; unmatched junction nucleotides: 3. Germline V gives CDR1 LNHNV, CDR2 YYDKDF (reference sequence). CDR3 length: 17 residues. The CDR3 loop is CATSRDWTSGHQETQYF. The CDR3 nucleotides are TGTGCCACCAGCAGAGATTGGACTAGCGGGCACCAAGAGACCCAGTACTTC.

J is TRBJ1-4 and V is TRBV5-4; a weak D match, TRBD1 (5 bases). The V gene's germline CDR1 is SGHNT and CDR2 YYREEE (reference sequence). Trimming removed 0 bases from V and 3 bases from J, with 15 bases in between. The CDR3 sequence is 17 residues long. Here the CDR3 reads CASSLGLGDIANEKLFF. The DNA for the CDR3 is TGTGCCAGCAGCTTGGGACTAGGGGATATTGCTAATGAAAAACTGTTTTTT.

V usage is TRBV15 and J usage is TRBJ2-3; the D gene is possibly TRBD2 (5 bases). The V gene lost 1 base and the J gene lost 3 bases, with 11 bases spanning the gap. The germline gives CDR1 LNHNV, CDR2 YYDKDF (reference sequence). CDR3 length: 15 residues. The CDR3: CATSRGTLLTDTQYF. The DNA of the CDR3 is TGTGCCACCAGCAGAGGGACTTTATTGACAGATACGCAGTATTTT.

This chain connects TRBV4-2 to TRBJ2-5; D gene unclear. The CDR3 length is 12 residues. Trimming took 5 bases from V and 7 from J, leaving 11 bases between them. The germline V gene encodes CDR1 LGHNA and CDR2 YNFKEQ. In DNA, the CDR3 is TGTGCCAGCAGCTCTCCTATAGGGACCCAGTACTTC. Protein sequence: CASSSPIGTQYF.

The V gene is TRBV27, the J gene TRBJ2-7, with TRBD2 as a possible D gene (5 bases). Germline values: CDR1 MNHEY, CDR2 SMNVEV (reference sequence). V shed 2 bases and J shed 6 bases, with 11 bases lying between them. The CDR3 loop spans 13 amino acids. CDR3 DNA sequence: TGTGCCAGCAGTTTAAACAGAGGGAGCGAGCAGTACTTC. It codes for CASSLNRGSEQYF.

The chain recombines TRBV6-5 with TRBJ2-1, with no clear D. Germline loops: CDR1 MNHEY, CDR2 SVGAGI. The CDR3 has 16 residues. The ends were cut back, 0 bases at V and 0 bases at J, with 9 bases in the middle. The CDR3 DNA sequence: TGTGCCAGCAGTTACTCGGGCGTTCTCTCCTACAATGAGCAGTTCTTC. It yields the protein CASSYSGVLSYNEQFF.

The J gene is TRBJ2-1, the V gene TRBV28, with D perhaps matching TRBD2 (6 bases). Trimming stripped 2 bases from V and 7 bases from J, with 15 bases between. The CDR3 covers 15 residues. The germline CDR1 and CDR2 sequences are MDHEN and SYDVKM. Here the CDR3 DNA reads TGTGCCAGCAGTTTAGCGGGACGCTCTGGGAATGAGCAGTTCTTC. Translating it yields CASSLAGRSGNEQFF.

Concerning this clone itself: One end of the junction is discordant with germline, which a read error may explain. The genes are TRBV2 and TRBJ2-5, with D unclear. The tail of the sequence fits TRBJ2-7 better, so the J call may be wrong. The CDR3 sequence is 12 residues long. CDR1 SNHLY and CDR2 FYNNEI come from the germline V gene. CDR3 bases: TGTGCCAGCAGTGGTATCTCCCACGAGCAGTACTTC. Protein sequence: CASSGISHEQYF.

This clone was seen once. In DNA form, the CDR3 reads TGTGCCAGCCATATGGGAACAGATACGCAGTATTTT. Translating it yields CASHMGTDTQYF. This chain connects TRBV6-1 to TRBJ2-3; unclear D gene. The CDR3 spans 12 residues. CDR1 is MNHNS and CDR2 is SASEGT in the germline V gene. Trimming stripped 8 bases from V and 3 bases from J, with 9 bases between.

This clone was counted a single time. The chain is built from TRBV2 and TRBJ2-7, with D possibly TRBD2 on 5 matching bases. Trimming stripped 2 bases from V and 2 bases from J, with 10 bases between. Germline assignment: CDR1 SNHLY and CDR2 FYNNEI. This CDR3 spans 14 amino acids. The CDR3 is CASSEWELTYEQYF. In DNA, the CDR3 is TGTGCCAGCAGTGAATGGGAGCTAACCTACGAGCAGTACTTC.

V gene TRBV18 combines with J gene TRBJ2-1, with D possibly TRBD1 on 6 matching bases. The germline gives CDR1 KGHSH, CDR2 LQKENI. V shed 3 bases and J shed 2 bases, with 11 bases lying between them. The CDR3 is 15 residues long. The CDR3 nucleotides are TGTGCCAGCTCACCCCGGCAGGGGCCCTACAATGAGCAGTTCTTC. Its translation: CASSPRQGPYNEQFF.

This clone was detected a few times. The J gene is TRBJ1-1, the V gene TRBV5-1; no definite D call. Germline V CDR1 and CDR2: SGHRS, YFSETQ. This CDR3 comprises 14 residues. V gave up 2 bases and J gave up 4 bases, with 12 bases separating them. The CDR3 here is CASSFGGSSTEAFF. DNA for the CDR3: TGCGCCAGCAGCTTCGGTGGTAGTAGCACTGAAGCTTTCTTT. Full variable domain (missing parts from reference TRBV5-1 and TRBJ1-1): KAGVTQTPRYLIKTRGQQVTLSCSPISGHRSVSWYQQTPGQGLQFLFEYFSETQRNKGNFPGRFSGRQFSNSRSEMNVSTLELGDSALYLCASSFGGSSTEAFFGQGTRLTVV.